A selection of T cell receptor beta chains follows, all from one sample in a study of blood T cells in healthy people across ages. TCRdb itself ran the 5' RACE reads through MiXCR, one entry per CDR3 protein. The sample includes 650,000 to 1,000,000 distinct CDR3 sequences, around 36% of them seen just once. Sequenced input: blood. These receptors originate from a man younger than 35 in good health. Both conserved end residues are part of each CDR3. The D gene is left open where the match is weak. Clone sizes are given selectively: once, few, many, or a class where the clone is expanded.

NA	TRBD1	15	TRBJ2-3	TRBV5-1	CASSHGTGLRDTQYF	TGCGCCAGCAGCCACGGGACAGGGTTGAGGGATACGCAGTATTTT
few	NA	20	TRBJ1-2	TRBV4-2	CASSQDRPRGRPTTNYGYTF	TGTGCCAGCAGCCAAGATCGGCCCCGGGGCAGGCCAACCACTAACTATGGCTACACCTTC
few	NA	16	TRBJ1-5	TRBV4-3	CASSQDYGGVNQPQHF	TGCGCCAGCAGCCAAGATTATGGGGGGGTTAATCAGCCCCAGCATTTT
NA	TRBD1	14	TRBJ2-7	TRBV20-1	CSARDRRTGDEQYF	TGCAGTGCTAGAGATCGGAGGACAGGAGACGAGCAGTACTTC
NA	NA	14	TRBJ1-1	TRBV6-6	CASSKTGAGTEAFF	TGTGCCAGCAGCAAGACGGGGGCGGGCACTGAAGCTTTCTTT
NA	NA	12	TRBJ1-4	TRBV29-1	CSVGQGGEKLFF	TGCAGCGTTGGGCAGGGTGGCGAAAAACTGTTTTTT
NA	NA	18	TRBJ2-7	TRBV20-1	CSARDLLRNRYRSYEQYF	TGCAGTGCTAGAGATCTCCTACGGAACCGGTATAGGTCCTACGAGCAGTACTTC
few	NA	18	TRBJ2-1	TRBV29-1	CSVDRGEVLRGSYNEQFF	TGCAGCGTTGACAGGGGCGAGGTACTTCGGGGCTCCTACAATGAGCAGTTCTTC
NA	NA	17	TRBJ1-1	TRBV21-1	CASSKNHRDSWNTEAFF	TGTGCCAGCAGCAAAAATCATAGGGACAGTTGGAACACTGAAGCTTTCTTT
NA	NA	15	TRBJ1-1	TRBV6-5	CASSYSEGISTEAFF	TGTGCCAGCAGTTACTCAGAAGGGATCAGCACTGAAGCTTTCTTT
NA	TRBD1	16	TRBJ2-2	TRBV7-2	CASSFLGTGSTGELFF	TGTGCCAGCAGCTTTTTAGGGACAGGGAGCACCGGGGAGCTGTTTTTT
NA	NA	14	TRBJ2-5	TRBV4-3	CASRKGGGQETQYF	TGCGCCAGCAGGAAGGGTGGTGGGCAAGAGACCCAGTACTTC
few	NA	12	TRBJ1-1	TRBV5-1	CASSLGDGEAFF	TGCGCCAGCAGCCTGGGGGACGGTGAAGCTTTCTTT
NA	NA	15	TRBJ1-1	TRBV7-2	CASSRDGGMNTEAFF	TGTGCCAGCAGTAGAGACGGGGGAATGAACACTGAAGCTTTCTTT
once	TRBD2	14	TRBJ2-1	TRBV5-1	CAGSLDTSGGPAFF	TGCGCCGGCAGCTTGGATACTAGCGGGGGCCCCGCGTTCTTC
few	NA	11	TRBJ1-1	TRBV29-1	CSVMGNTEAFF	TGCAGCGTTATGGGGAACACTGAAGCTTTCTTT
NA	TRBD1	14	TRBJ2-1	TRBV5-1	CASSGGQGRYEQFF	TGCGCCAGCAGCGGGGGACAGGGGCGATATGAGCAGTTCTTC
NA	NA	15	TRBJ2-7	TRBV5-1	CASSPSGPSSYEQYF	TGCGCCAGCAGCCCCTCCGGGCCCAGCTCCTACGAGCAGTACTTC
NA	NA	11	TRBJ1-1	TRBV10-3	CAISGSREAFF	TGTGCCATCAGTGGAAGCAGGGAAGCTTTCTTT
NA	NA	14	TRBJ1-5	TRBV7-2	CASSARAARQPQHF	TGTGCCAGCAGCGCCCGAGCCGCGAGACAGCCCCAGCATTTT
NA	TRBD1	15	TRBJ2-4	TRBV3-1	CASQTGITPGNIQYF	TGTGCCAGTCAGACAGGGATCACTCCTGGGAACATTCAGTACTTC
many	NA	12	TRBJ2-1	TRBV12-3/TRBV12-4	CASSGPFNEQFF	TGTGCCAGCAGCGGGCCCTTCAATGAGCAGTTCTTC
NA	NA	11	TRBJ2-1	TRBV7-9	CACSFDKAPFF	TGTGCCTGCAGCTTCGACAAAGCCCCGTTCTTC
NA	TRBD2	16	TRBJ2-7	TRBV12-3/TRBV12-4	CASSLDSGGPGNEQYF	TGTGCCAGCAGCCTAGATAGCGGGGGGCCTGGGAATGAGCAGTACTTC
few	NA	16	TRBJ1-1	TRBV12-3/TRBV12-4	CASSFSLWQPNTEAFF	TGTGCCAGCAGTTTTTCGTTATGGCAACCGAACACTGAAGCTTTCTTT
NA	NA	13	TRBJ1-5	TRBV5-4	CASSLVPDQPQHF	TGTGCCAGCAGCTTGGTCCCGGATCAGCCCCAGCATTTT
few	TRBD1	16	TRBJ1-5	TRBV4-1	CASSQGTGRSNQPQHF	TGCGCCAGCAGCCAAGGGACAGGGAGAAGCAATCAGCCCCAGCATTTT
NA	TRBD1	16	TRBJ1-2	TRBV6-6	CASSSIQGMGNDGYTF	TGTGCCAGCAGTTCGATACAGGGGATGGGTAACGATGGCTACACCTTC
few	TRBD1	13	TRBJ1-2	TRBV20-1	CSAETGEFYGYTF	TGCAGTGCTGAGACAGGGGAGTTCTATGGCTACACCTTC
NA	NA	15	TRBJ2-7	TRBV9	CASSVGPTSSYEQYF	TGTGCCAGCAGCGTAGGCCCAACTAGTTCCTACGAGCAGTACTTC
few	NA	14	TRBJ2-7	TRBV6-5	CASTGGTAIYEQYF	TGTGCCAGCACCGGCGGGACAGCTATCTACGAGCAGTACTTC
many	NA	17	TRBJ2-1	TRBV18	CASSPPADLSSYNEQFF	TGTGCCAGCTCACCACCGGCGGACCTGAGCTCCTACAATGAGCAGTTCTTC
NA	NA	17	TRBJ2-7	TRBV12-1	CASSLGPPGQGTYEQYF	TGTGCCAGCAGCTTGGGACCTCCCGGACAGGGAACCTACGAGCAGTACTTC
NA	NA	19	TRBJ2-2	TRBV20-1	CSARGLFRQGTSNTGELFF	TGCAGTGCTAGAGGTTTGTTTCGGCAGGGGACCTCGAACACCGGGGAGCTGTTTTTT
NA	NA	15	TRBJ2-7	TRBV7-9	CASSHPAGNTYEQYF	TGTGCCAGCTCCCATCCGGCGGGGAATACCTACGAGCAGTACTTC
NA	NA	15	TRBJ1-5	TRBV7-2	CASSLGARSNQPQHF	TGTGCCAGCAGCCTCGGGGCCCGTAGCAATCAGCCCCAGCATTTT
NA	NA	14	TRBJ1-5	TRBV6-2/TRBV6-3	CASSYSKLNQPQHF	TGTGCCAGCAGTTACTCGAAGTTGAATCAGCCCCAGCATTTT
NA	TRBD1	14	TRBJ1-2	TRBV28	CASSSPGGSVGYTF	TGTGCCAGCAGTTCACCAGGGGGCTCGGTTGGCTACACCTTC
many	NA	15	TRBJ2-1	TRBV10-3	CAISDGTDSYNEQFF	TGTGCCATCAGTGATGGGACGGACAGCTACAATGAGCAGTTCTTC
NA	NA	14	TRBJ1-5	TRBV27	CASSLSFGNQPQHF	TGTGCCAGCAGTTTAAGTTTCGGCAATCAGCCCCAGCATTTT
NA	NA	15	TRBJ2-3	TRBV7-9	CASSLIAGNTDTQYF	TGTGCCAGCAGCTTAATCGCGGGGAACACAGATACGCAGTATTTT